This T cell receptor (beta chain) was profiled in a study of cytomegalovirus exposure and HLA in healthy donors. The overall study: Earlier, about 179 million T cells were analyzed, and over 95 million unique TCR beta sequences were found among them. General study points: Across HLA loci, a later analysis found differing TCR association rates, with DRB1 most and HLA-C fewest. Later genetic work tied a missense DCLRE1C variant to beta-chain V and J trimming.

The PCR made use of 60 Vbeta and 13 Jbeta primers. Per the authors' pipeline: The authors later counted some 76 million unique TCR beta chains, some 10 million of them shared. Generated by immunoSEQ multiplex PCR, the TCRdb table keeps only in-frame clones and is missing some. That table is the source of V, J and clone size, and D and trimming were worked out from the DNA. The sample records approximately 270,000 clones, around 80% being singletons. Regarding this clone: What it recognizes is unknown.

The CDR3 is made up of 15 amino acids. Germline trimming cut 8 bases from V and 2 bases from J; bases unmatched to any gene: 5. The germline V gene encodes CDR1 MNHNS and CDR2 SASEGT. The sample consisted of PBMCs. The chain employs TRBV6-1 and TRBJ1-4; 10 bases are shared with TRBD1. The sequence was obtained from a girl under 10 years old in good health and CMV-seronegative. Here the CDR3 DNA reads TGTGCCAGCGGGGACAGGGGCGACACTAATGAAAAACTGTTTTTT. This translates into CASGDRGDTNEKLFF.